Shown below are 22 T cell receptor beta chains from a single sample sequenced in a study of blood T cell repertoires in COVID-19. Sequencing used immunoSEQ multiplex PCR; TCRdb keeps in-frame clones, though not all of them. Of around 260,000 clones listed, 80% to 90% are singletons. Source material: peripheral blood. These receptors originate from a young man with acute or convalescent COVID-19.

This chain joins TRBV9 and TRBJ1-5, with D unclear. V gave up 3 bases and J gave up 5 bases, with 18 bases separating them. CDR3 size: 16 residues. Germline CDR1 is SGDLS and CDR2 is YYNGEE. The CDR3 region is CASSAGGWAGDQPQHF. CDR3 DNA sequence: TGTGCCAGCAGCGCCGGAGGGTGGGCGGGAGATCAGCCCCAGCATTTT.

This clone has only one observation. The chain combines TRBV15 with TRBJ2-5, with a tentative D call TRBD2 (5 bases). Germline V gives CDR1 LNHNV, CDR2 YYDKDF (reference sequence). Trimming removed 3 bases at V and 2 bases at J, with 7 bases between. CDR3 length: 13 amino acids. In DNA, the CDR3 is TGTGCCACCAGCAGGGGGAGTCAAGAGACCCAGTACTTC. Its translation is CATSRGSQETQYF.

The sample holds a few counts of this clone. CDR3 nucleotides: TGCAGCGTCCAACAGGGTTCCAGAAGAACCGGGGAGCTGTTTTTT. Protein product: CSVQQGSRRTGELFF. The V and J genes are TRBV29-1 and TRBJ2-2; tentative D call: TRBD1 (6 bases). Germline V CDR1 and CDR2: SQVTM, ANQGSEA. The V end was cut by 6 bases, the J end by 5 bases, with 19 bases between. The CDR3 length is 15 residues.

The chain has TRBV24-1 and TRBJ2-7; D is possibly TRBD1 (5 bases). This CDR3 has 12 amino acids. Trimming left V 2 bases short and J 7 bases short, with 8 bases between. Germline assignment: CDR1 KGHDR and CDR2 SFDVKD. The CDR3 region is CATSDSSGEQYF. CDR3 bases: TGTGCCACCAGTGATTCCTCAGGGGAGCAGTACTTC.

The CDR3 spells CASSIKGQMNTEAFF. As DNA, the CDR3 is TGTGCCAGTAGTATAAAGGGACAGATGAACACTGAAGCTTTCTTT. The chain joins TRBV19 to TRBJ1-1, with 7 positions matching TRBD1. J was trimmed by 0 bases and V by 2 bases; bases with no gene match: 3. The germline V gene has CDR1 LNHDA and CDR2 SQIVND (reference sequence). The CDR3 extends over 15 amino acids.

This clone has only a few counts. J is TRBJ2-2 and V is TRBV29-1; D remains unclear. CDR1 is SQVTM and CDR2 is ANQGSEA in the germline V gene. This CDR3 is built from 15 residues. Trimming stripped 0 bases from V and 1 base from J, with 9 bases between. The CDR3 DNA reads TGCAGCGTTGAAGATCGGAGAAGGAACACCGGGGAGCTGTTTTTT. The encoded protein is CSVEDRRRNTGELFF.

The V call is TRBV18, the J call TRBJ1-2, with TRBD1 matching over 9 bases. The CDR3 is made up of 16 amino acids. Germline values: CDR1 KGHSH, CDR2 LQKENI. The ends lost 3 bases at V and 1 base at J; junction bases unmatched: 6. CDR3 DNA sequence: TGTGCCAGCTCACCTAGGGACAGGGATTTTAACTATGGCTACACCTTC. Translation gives CASSPRDRDFNYGYTF.

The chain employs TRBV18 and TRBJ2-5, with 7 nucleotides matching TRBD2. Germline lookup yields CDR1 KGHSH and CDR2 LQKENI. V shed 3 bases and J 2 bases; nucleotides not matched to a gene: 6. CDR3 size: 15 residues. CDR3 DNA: TGTGCCAGCTCACCGAGAGGCGGGAGTCAAGAGACCCAGTACTTC. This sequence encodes CASSPRGGSQETQYF.

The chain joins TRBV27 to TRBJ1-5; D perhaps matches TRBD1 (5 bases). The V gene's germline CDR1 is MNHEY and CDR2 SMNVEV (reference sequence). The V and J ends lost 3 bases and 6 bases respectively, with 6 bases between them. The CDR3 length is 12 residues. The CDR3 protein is CASSFGGQPQHF. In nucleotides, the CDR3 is TGTGCCAGCAGTTTCGGGGGTCAGCCCCAGCATTTT.

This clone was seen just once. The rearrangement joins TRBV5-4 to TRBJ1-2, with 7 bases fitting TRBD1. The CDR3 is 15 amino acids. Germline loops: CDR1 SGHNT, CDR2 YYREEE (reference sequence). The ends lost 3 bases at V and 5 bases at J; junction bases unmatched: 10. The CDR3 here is CASSSPPGQAYGYTF. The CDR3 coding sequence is TGTGCCAGCAGCTCTCCCCCCGGACAGGCGTATGGCTACACCTTC.

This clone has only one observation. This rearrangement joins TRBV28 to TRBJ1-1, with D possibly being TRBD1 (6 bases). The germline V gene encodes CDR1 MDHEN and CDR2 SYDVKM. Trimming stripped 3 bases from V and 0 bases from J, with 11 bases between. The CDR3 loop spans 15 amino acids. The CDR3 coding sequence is TGTGCCAGCAGTTTCTACAGGGCTATGAACACTGAAGCTTTCTTT. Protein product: CASSFYRAMNTEAFF.

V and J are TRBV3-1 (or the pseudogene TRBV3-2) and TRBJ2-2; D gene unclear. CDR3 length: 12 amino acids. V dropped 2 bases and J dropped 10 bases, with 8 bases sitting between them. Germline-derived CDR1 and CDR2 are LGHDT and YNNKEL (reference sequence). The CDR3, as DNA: TGTGCCAGCAGCCAAAGCGACCTGGAGCTGTTTTTT. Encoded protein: CASSQSDLELFF.

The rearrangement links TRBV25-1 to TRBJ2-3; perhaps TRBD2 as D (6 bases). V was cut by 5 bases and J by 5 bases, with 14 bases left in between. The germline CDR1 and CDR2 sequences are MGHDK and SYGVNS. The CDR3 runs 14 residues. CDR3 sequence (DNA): TGTGCCAGCAGTCTCGGCAGGAGGGGAGATACGCAGTATTTT. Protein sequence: CASSLGRRGDTQYF.

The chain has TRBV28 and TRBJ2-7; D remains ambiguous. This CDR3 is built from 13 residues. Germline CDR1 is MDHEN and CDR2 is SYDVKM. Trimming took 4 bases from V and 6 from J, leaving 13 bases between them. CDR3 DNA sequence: TGTGCCAGCAGTTCCCCCCTTAGCAGCGAGCAGTACTTC. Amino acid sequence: CASSSPLSSEQYF.

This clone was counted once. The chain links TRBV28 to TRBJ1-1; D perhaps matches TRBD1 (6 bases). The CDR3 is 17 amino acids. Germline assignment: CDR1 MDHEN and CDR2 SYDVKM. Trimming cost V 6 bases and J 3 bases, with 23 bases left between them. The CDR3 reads CASRPLRRGRGDTEAFF. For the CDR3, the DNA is TGTGCCAGCAGACCTTTACGGCGGGGGCGGGGGGACACTGAAGCTTTCTTT.

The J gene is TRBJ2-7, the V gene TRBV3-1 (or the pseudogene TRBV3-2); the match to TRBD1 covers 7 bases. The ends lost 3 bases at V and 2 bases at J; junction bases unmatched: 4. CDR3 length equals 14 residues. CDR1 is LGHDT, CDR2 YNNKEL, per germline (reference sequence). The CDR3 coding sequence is TGTGCCAGCAGCCAGGGAAGGGGGCCCTACGAGCAGTACTTC. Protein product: CASSQGRGPYEQYF.

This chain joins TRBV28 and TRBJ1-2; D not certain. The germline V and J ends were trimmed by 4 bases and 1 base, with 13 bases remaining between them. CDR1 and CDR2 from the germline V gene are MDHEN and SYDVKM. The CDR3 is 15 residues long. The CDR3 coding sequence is TGTGCCAGCAGTTCCCTAGGCACTCATAACTATGGCTACACCTTC. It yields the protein CASSSLGTHNYGYTF.

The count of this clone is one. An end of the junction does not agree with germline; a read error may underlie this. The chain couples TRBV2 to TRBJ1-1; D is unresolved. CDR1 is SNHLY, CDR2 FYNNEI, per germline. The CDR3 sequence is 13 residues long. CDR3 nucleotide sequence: TGTGCCAACAGTCGGGCGGAGCGGACTGAAGCTTTCTTT. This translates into CANSRAERTEAFF.

The CDR3 sequence is CASSVGLAGGDTQYF. In DNA form, the CDR3 reads TGTGCCAGCAGTGTCGGGCTAGCGGGAGGTGATACGCAGTATTTT. The chain carries TRBV2 and TRBJ2-3, with 11 bases aligning to TRBD2. Looked up from germline, CDR1 is SNHLY and CDR2 is FYNNEI. After removal of 4 bases from V and 6 bases from J, the junction contained 6 bases not matched to a gene. The CDR3 is made up of 15 amino acids.

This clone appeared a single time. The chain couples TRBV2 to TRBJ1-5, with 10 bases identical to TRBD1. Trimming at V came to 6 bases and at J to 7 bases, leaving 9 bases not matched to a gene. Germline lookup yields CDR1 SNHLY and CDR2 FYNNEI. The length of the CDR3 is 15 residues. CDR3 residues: CASRYEGQGIQPQHF. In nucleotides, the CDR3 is TGTGCCAGCAGATACGAGGGACAGGGGATCCAGCCCCAGCATTTT.

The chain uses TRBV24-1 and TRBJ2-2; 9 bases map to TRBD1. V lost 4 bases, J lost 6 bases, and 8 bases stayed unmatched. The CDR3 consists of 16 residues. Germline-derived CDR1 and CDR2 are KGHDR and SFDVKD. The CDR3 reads CATSEGGTGYPGELFF. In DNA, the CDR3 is TGTGCCACCAGTGAGGGCGGGACAGGGTACCCCGGGGAGCTGTTTTTT.

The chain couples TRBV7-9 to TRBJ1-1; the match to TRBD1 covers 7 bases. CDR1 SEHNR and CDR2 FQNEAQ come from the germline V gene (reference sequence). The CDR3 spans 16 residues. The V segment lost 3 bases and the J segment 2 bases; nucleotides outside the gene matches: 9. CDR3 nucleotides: TGTGCCAGCAGCTTCGCCTTCGGGACAGCAAACACTGAAGCTTTCTTT. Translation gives CASSFAFGTANTEAFF.